One sample yielded the 2 T cell receptor beta chains listed below, sequenced in a study of blood T cell repertoires in COVID-19. The data were produced by immunoSEQ multiplex PCR, yet TCRdb's version contains in-frame clones alone and is incomplete. The sample has some 250,000 clones, approximately 91% seen once; the top ten hold about 2.1%. Sequenced input: PBMCs or T cells enriched from blood (not recorded which). The receptors were sampled from a woman between 35 and 50 years old with acute COVID-19.

This rearrangement joins TRBV5-1 to TRBJ2-7; TRBD1 agrees at 7 bases. The ends lost 2 bases at V and 3 bases at J; junction bases unmatched: 5. Per the germline V gene, CDR1 is SGHRS and CDR2 is YFSETQ. This CDR3 has 14 residues. The CDR3 here is CASSFRDSNYEQYF. The CDR3 DNA reads TGCGCCAGCAGCTTCCGGGACAGCAACTACGAGCAGTACTTC.

V gene TRBV15 combines with J gene TRBJ1-2; weak D call: TRBD1 (6 bases). The CDR3 consists of 13 residues. Germline assignment: CDR1 LNHNV and CDR2 YYDKDF (reference sequence). V was pared by 4 bases and J by 5 bases, with 11 bases between. The CDR3 region is CATSTGRGYGYTF. As DNA, the CDR3 is TGTGCCACCAGCACGGGCAGGGGTTATGGCTACACCTTC.